The clone carrying this T cell receptor beta chain was counted many times. What it binds is unknown. MiXCR, run by TCRdb on the 5' RACE reads, gives a single entry per CDR3 protein. This sample has some 250,000 distinct CDR3 sequences; roughly 3.5% occur once, and the top ten carry about 20%. The CDR3 runs to 15 residues. V lost 1 base and J lost 0; bases outside the gene matches: 2. CDR1 SGHRS and CDR2 YFSETQ come from the germline V gene. The data derive from a study of T cells after yellow fever vaccination. Study-level findings and limits: Researchers report a weaker secondary response that nonetheless peaked faster, day 5 versus 15. Abundant contaminating clonotypes from the bulk population could appear in FACS-sorted repertoires. A minor fraction of clonotypes spanned both CD4 and CD8 compartments.

The receptor was isolated from a man aged 18 to 29 who received the YFV17D yellow fever vaccine. Sequences were derived from PBMCs, sampled 15 days after the yellow fever booster vaccination. The rearrangement uses TRBV5-1 and TRBJ2-3; 7 nucleotides line up with TRBD2. CDR3 amino acids: CASSLSGVSTDTQYF. DNA of the CDR3: TGCGCCAGCAGCTTGAGCGGGGTGAGCACAGATACGCAGTATTTT.